This is a list of T cell receptor beta chains from one sample in a study of blood T cells in healthy people across ages. TCRdb independently ran MiXCR on the 5' RACE reads; one entry per CDR3 protein. The data contain roughly 730,000 distinct CDR3 sequences, roughly three fifths of them seen just once; the ten biggest clones take up approximately 24%. The sample taken for sequencing was blood. These receptors were taken from a man aged 35 to 55 in good health. CDR3s include the opening cysteine and the closing phenylalanine or tryptophan. The D gene is left open where the match is weak. Rows give clone size only sometimes, using once, few, many, or a class for an expanded clone.

abundance	j_gene	d_gene	v_gene	CDR3nt	CDR3aa
-	TRBJ2-4	-	TRBV6-5	TGTGCCAGCAGCGACCCTCTAGCCAAAAACATTCAGTACTTC	CASSDPLAKNIQYF
-	TRBJ2-3	-	TRBV29-1	TGCAGCGTTGACAGCTTTAGCACAGATACGCAGTATTTT	CSVDSFSTDTQYF
-	TRBJ2-2	TRBD1	TRBV29-1	TGCAGCGTTGGACAGGGATTGGGAACCGGGGAGCTGTTTTTT	CSVGQGLGTGELFF
many	TRBJ2-3	-	TRBV5-1	TGCGCCAGCCTTTCGGCAGGGGCTAGCACAGATACGCAGTATTTT	CASLSAGASTDTQYF
few	TRBJ2-7	-	TRBV6-2/TRBV6-3	TGTGCCAGCAGTACTCCGGGACAACTTCACGAGCAGTACTTC	CASSTPGQLHEQYF
-	TRBJ2-7	-	TRBV9	TGTGCCAGCAGCGTAGGGGCCCCATGGAACTACGAGCAGTACTTC	CASSVGAPWNYEQYF
-	TRBJ1-2	TRBD1	TRBV7-2	TGTGCCAGCACCCCCCCGGGACAGGGGGCATTTAACTATGGCTACACCTTC	CASTPPGQGAFNYGYTF
-	TRBJ2-3	-	TRBV7-2	TGTGCCAGCAGCAAGACTGACTATACGCAGTATTTT	CASSKTDYTQYF
-	TRBJ2-7	-	TRBV28	TGTGCCAGCAGATGGACCCACACCTACGAGCAGTACTTC	CASRWTHTYEQYF
-	TRBJ2-3	TRBD1	TRBV2	TGTGCCGACGGGACAGGGGGCCCCACAGATACGCAGTATTTT	CADGTGGPTDTQYF
-	TRBJ1-5	-	TRBV4-2	TGTGCCAGCAGCCCCTACTCCGAGGGCCAAGGTCAGCATTTT	CASSPYSEGQGQHF
few	TRBJ2-7	TRBD1	TRBV3-1	TGTGCCAGCAGCCAAGTATGGCGCCATGGACAGGGGGCCTACGAGCAGTACTTC	CASSQVWRHGQGAYEQYF
-	TRBJ2-3	-	TRBV28	TGTGCCAGCAGTTTATTTGCGGCCCGGGATACGCAGTATTTT	CASSLFAARDTQYF
-	TRBJ2-7	-	TRBV20-1	TGCAGTGCTCAACAGGGTAGAAGCTCCTACGAGCAGTACTTC	CSAQQGRSSYEQYF
-	TRBJ2-5	-	TRBV29-1	TGCAGCGTTGAACTAAGCGCACCACAAGAGACCCAGTACTTC	CSVELSAPQETQYF
few	TRBJ2-5	-	TRBV3-1	TGTGCCAGCACCCTTTCGGGAGAGACCCAGTACTTC	CASTLSGETQYF
-	TRBJ2-5	TRBD2	TRBV6-5	TGTGCCAGCAGTTATAGCTTACCGGGAGGGTTAGTTGGGTCCTACAAGCAGTACTTC	CASSYSLPGGLVGSYKQYF
-	TRBJ1-5	TRBD1	TRBV20-1	TGCAGTGCCCAAACAGGGGGAAGTCGCAATCAGCCCCGGCATTTT	CSAQTGGSRNQPRHF
-	TRBJ1-1	TRBD1	TRBV20-1	TGCAGTGCTGATACCGGGACAGGAGGAACTGAAGCTTTCTTT	CSADTGTGGTEAFF
-	TRBJ2-5	TRBD1	TRBV6-5	TGTGCCAGCAGTTACTCCCCCTCGACAGGGGCCGAAGAGACCCAGTACTTC	CASSYSPSTGAEETQYF
-	TRBJ1-5	TRBD1	TRBV3-1	TGTGCCAGCAGCCACGATATAGGGGGCCGGCCCCAGCATTTT	CASSHDIGGRPQHF
-	TRBJ1-2	-	TRBV29-1	TGCAGCGTTGCAACGGGGGGAAACACGGATGGCTACACCTTC	CSVATGGNTDGYTF
-	TRBJ2-1	TRBD1	TRBV7-2	TGTGCCAGCAGTACCTCGGGACAGGGGCGTAATGAGCAGTTCTTC	CASSTSGQGRNEQFF
few	TRBJ2-6	TRBD1	TRBV5-1	TGCGCCAGCTGGACAGGAGATGGCGGGGCCAACGTCCTGACTTTC	CASWTGDGGANVLTF
-	TRBJ2-4	-	TRBV23-1	TGCGCCAGCAGTCGCGCAGGGTCCATTCAGTACTTC	CASSRAGSIQYF
-	TRBJ2-7	-	TRBV27	TGTGCCAGCAGTTTAAAATCAAGCCCGGGAAGGCAGTACTTC	CASSLKSSPGRQYF
-	TRBJ1-1	-	TRBV18	TGTGCCAGCTCCATAAAACAGGGGAACACTGAAGCTTTCTTT	CASSIKQGNTEAFF
-	TRBJ2-7	-	TRBV6-5	TGTGCCAGCAGTTACTCGAGTAAGGGGCGCGAGCAGTACTTC	CASSYSSKGREQYF
-	TRBJ1-5	-	TRBV7-9	TGTGCCAGCAGCCCCCGTTCGTCCCCAAGCGATCAGCCCCAGCATTTT	CASSPRSSPSDQPQHF
-	TRBJ1-2	TRBD1	TRBV29-1	TGCAGCGTTGAAGATCGCCAGGGGGATGGCTACACCTTC	CSVEDRQGDGYTF
-	TRBJ1-2	-	TRBV28	TGTGCCATTGACAAGCCTCCTAACTATGGCTACACCTTC	CAIDKPPNYGYTF
once	TRBJ2-7	TRBD1	TRBV29-1	TGCAGCGTAAAGGGACAGGGGGTATCCTACGAGCAGTACTTC	CSVKGQGVSYEQYF
-	TRBJ2-5	TRBD2	TRBV20-1	TGCAGTGCTAGACCTAGCGGGAGTGGCGGCCAGCAGTACTTC	CSARPSGSGGQQYF
-	TRBJ2-3	-	TRBV2	TGTGCCAGCAGTGACGGGGTTGAGGGGGGCTTCACAGATACGCAGTATTTT	CASSDGVEGGFTDTQYF
-	TRBJ2-7	-	TRBV9	TGTGCCAGCAGCGCAGACCCCGCTGCCACCTACGAGCAGTACTTC	CASSADPAATYEQYF
many	TRBJ2-6	TRBD2	TRBV29-1	TGCAGCGTTGTTGGACTTTCGGGGGGCTCTGGGGCCAACGTCCTGACTTTC	CSVVGLSGGSGANVLTF
few	TRBJ1-5	-	TRBV7-2	TGTGCCAGCAGTATGGGGTCTGCGGGTCAGCCCCAGCATTTT	CASSMGSAGQPQHF
-	TRBJ2-7	-	TRBV5-1	TGCGCCAGCAGCTTGGTTAATAGCGGTGATGAGCAGTACTTC	CASSLVNSGDEQYF
few	TRBJ2-4	TRBD2	TRBV5-1	TGCGCCAGCAGCCCTTCGGGTAGCGGGAGGGAGCAGTACTTC	CASSPSGSGREQYF
-	TRBJ2-3	-	TRBV5-1	TGCGCCAGCAGCTCAGGGGACAGCACAGATACGCAGTATTTT	CASSSGDSTDTQYF
-	TRBJ2-6	TRBD2	TRBV12-3/TRBV12-4	TGTGCCAGCAGTTCCCGAGCGGGGGCCTCTGGGGCCAACGTCCTGACTTTC	CASSSRAGASGANVLTF
-	TRBJ1-6	TRBD1	TRBV20-1	TGCAGTGCCATAAGGACAGGGGCTCTCCCAATTTCACCCCTCCACTTT	CSAIRTGALPISPLHF
-	TRBJ2-1	TRBD2	TRBV3-1	TGTGCCAGCAGCCTCCACGGGACTAGCGGGACCGATGAGCAGTTCTTC	CASSLHGTSGTDEQFF
-	TRBJ1-2	-	TRBV29-1	TGCAGCGCTGGCACCTACGGGACCCAAGACTATGGCTACACCTTC	CSAGTYGTQDYGYTF
-	TRBJ2-6	-	TRBV9	TGTGCCAGCAGCGTAGAGCAGGCCAGCTCTGGGGCCAACGTCCTGACTTTC	CASSVEQASSGANVLTF
few	TRBJ2-3	-	TRBV28	TGTGCCAGTCCCCCGACGGGCCGCACAGATACGCAGTATTTT	CASPPTGRTDTQYF
-	TRBJ2-7	-	TRBV3-1	TGTGCCAGCAGCCCTAGCGTCTACGAGCAGTACTTC	CASSPSVYEQYF
-	TRBJ1-4	TRBD1	TRBV2	TGTGCCAGCCAAGGACAGGGGCCCTCTAATGAAAAACTGTTTTTT	CASQGQGPSNEKLFF
-	TRBJ2-3	-	TRBV10-3	TGTGCCAACTCCCCAGGGGCAAATCCCACAGATACGCAGTATTTT	CANSPGANPTDTQYF
-	TRBJ2-1	-	TRBV4-2	TGTGCCAGCAGCCAAGAGACTCAGGAGCCTCTCAATGAGCAGTTCTTC	CASSQETQEPLNEQFF
once	TRBJ2-1	TRBD2	TRBV6-2/TRBV6-3	TGTGCCAGCAGTCAGACTAGCCGCAATGAGCAGTTCTTC	CASSQTSRNEQFF
-	TRBJ2-3	-	TRBV5-1	TGCGCCAGCGGTCCTTGGGCGGCCACAGATACGCAGTATTTT	CASGPWAATDTQYF
-	TRBJ2-3	TRBD2	TRBV12-3/TRBV12-4	TGTGCCAGCAGCCCCCCCGGGACTACGGGCACAGATACGCAGTATTTT	CASSPPGTTGTDTQYF
-	TRBJ2-3	TRBD1	TRBV7-9	TGTGCCAGCAGTCGACCCAGAACAGGGGACCTTACAGATACGCAGTATTTT	CASSRPRTGDLTDTQYF
-	TRBJ2-1	-	TRBV5-1	TGCGCCAGCAGCTTCGGCGTCGGGCGCTCCTACAATGAGCAGTTCTTC	CASSFGVGRSYNEQFF
-	TRBJ2-1	-	TRBV6-1	TGTGCCAGCAGCCGAGGACCGGCCGAAGATACCTACAATGAGCAGTTCTTC	CASSRGPAEDTYNEQFF
once	TRBJ2-3	-	TRBV12-3/TRBV12-4	TGTGCCAGCACGTCAATCACCGACGAGACAGATACGCAGTATTTT	CASTSITDETDTQYF
many	TRBJ2-1	TRBD2	TRBV3-1	TGTGCCAGCAGCCAAGATTTCCGGGGGGGTCGGAATGAGCAGTTCTTC	CASSQDFRGGRNEQFF
-	TRBJ1-2	-	TRBV5-1	TGCGCCAGCAGCTTGGCAGTCGAGGGTGGCTACACCTTC	CASSLAVEGGYTF
-	TRBJ2-7	TRBD1	TRBV7-2	TGTGCCAGCAGCCGGACAGGGACTTCCTACGAGCAGTACTTC	CASSRTGTSYEQYF